A single sample is the source of the 10 T cell receptor beta chains below, sequenced in a study of blood T cell repertoires in COVID-19. TCRdb's table, derived via immunoSEQ multiplex PCR, lists solely in-frame clones and lacks some. The repertoire holds 160,000 or so clones, with roughly nine tenths as singletons. Specimen: peripheral blood. Every receptor here comes from a woman aged 70-85 years with acute or convalescent COVID-19.

The chain joins TRBV6-1 to TRBJ1-4, with D maybe TRBD1 (5 bases). Germline lookup yields CDR1 MNHNS and CDR2 SASEGT. The CDR3 totals 12 residues. The V end lost 2 bases, the J end lost 10 bases, and 8 bases lay between the germline ends. CDR3 loop: CASSEQGAKLFF. In nucleotides, the CDR3 is TGTGCCAGCAGTGAACAGGGTGCAAAACTGTTTTTT.

The chain employs TRBV5-5 and TRBJ2-3, with a weak D call TRBD1 (5 bases). From germline, CDR1 is SGHKS and CDR2 YYEKEE (reference sequence). Trimming took 0 bases from V and 2 from J, leaving 7 bases between them. There are 14 residues in the CDR3. CDR3 region: CASSLGQLTDTQYF. CDR3 bases: TGTGCCAGCAGCTTGGGACAGCTCACAGATACGCAGTATTTT.

This clone was recorded once. The rearrangement joins TRBV10-3 to TRBJ2-6; TRBD2 is a possible D gene (6 bases). Germline-derived CDR1 and CDR2 are ENHRY and SYGVKD. Trimming removed 8 bases at V and 2 bases at J, with 13 bases between. The CDR3 consists of 15 residues. DNA of the CDR3: TGTGCCATCGGGGAGGATAGCACTGGGGCCAACGTCCTGACTTTC. Its protein is CAIGEDSTGANVLTF.

The rearrangement uses TRBV4-2 and TRBJ1-2; D remains ambiguous. Per the germline V gene, CDR1 is LGHNA and CDR2 is YNFKEQ. The germline V and J ends were trimmed by 1 base and 10 bases, with 10 bases remaining between them. This CDR3 comprises 12 residues. The CDR3 is CASSQVGENYTF. For the CDR3, the DNA is TGTGCCAGCAGCCAAGTTGGAGAGAACTACACCTTC.

This clone appeared a few times. The chain employs TRBV10-3 and TRBJ2-3, with 10 bases aligning to TRBD1. J lost 2 bases, V lost 3 bases, and 5 bases had no gene match. The CDR3 is 16 residues long. Germline loops: CDR1 ENHRY, CDR2 SYGVKD. CDR3 coding DNA: TGTGCCATCAGTGAAACCGGGACAGGGGTCACAGATACGCAGTATTTT. The encoded protein is CAISETGTGVTDTQYF.

The genes are TRBV27 and TRBJ1-2; 9 bases agree with TRBD1. The CDR3 spans 13 residues. Germline trimming cut 5 bases from V and 3 bases from J; bases unmatched to any gene: 1. Germline lookup yields CDR1 MNHEY and CDR2 SMNVEV (reference sequence). CDR3 nucleotides: TGTGCCAGCAGTCGGACAGGGGACTATGGCTACACCTTC. It is translated as CASSRTGDYGYTF.

V gene TRBV9 combines with J gene TRBJ2-1; the D is unclear. Trimming shortened V by 8 bases and J by 5 bases, and 17 bases separated the two germline ends. Germline V gene sequence: CDR1 SGDLS, CDR2 YYNGEE. The CDR3 runs 14 residues. The CDR3 loop is CASTIEPTNNEQFF. As DNA, the CDR3 is TGTGCCAGTACCATCGAGCCGACAAACAATGAGCAGTTCTTC.

The gene calls are TRBV4-2 and TRBJ2-3; D is possibly TRBD2 (5 bases). Trimming shortened V by 2 bases and J by 4 bases, and 25 bases separated the two germline ends. This CDR3 has 19 amino acids. Germline CDR1 LGHNA, CDR2 YNFKEQ. The CDR3 sequence is CASSQIRRRHRGFPDTQYF. The CDR3 nucleotides read TGTGCCAGCAGCCAAATACGCCGGCGCCACAGAGGGTTTCCAGATACGCAGTATTTT.

V and J are TRBV3-1 (or the pseudogene TRBV3-2) and TRBJ2-5; 9 bases agree with TRBD1. The CDR3 spans 16 residues. Germline V lookup: CDR1 LGHDT, CDR2 YNNKEL (reference sequence). J was trimmed by 5 bases and V by 2 bases; bases with no gene match: 9. CDR3 amino acids: CASSQSTGTGLETQYF. The CDR3 nucleotides are TGTGCCAGCAGCCAATCCACCGGGACAGGGTTGGAGACCCAGTACTTC.

This clone came up a few times. V and J are TRBV10-3 and TRBJ2-1; a weak D match, TRBD2 (6 bases). Trimming pared 6 bases from V and 4 bases from J, leaving 13 bases between. The germline V gene encodes CDR1 ENHRY and CDR2 SYGVKD. The CDR3 totals 14 residues. CDR3 sequence: CAIRDRGGYNEQFF. In DNA form, the CDR3 reads TGTGCCATCAGAGACCGAGGAGGGTACAATGAGCAGTTCTTC.